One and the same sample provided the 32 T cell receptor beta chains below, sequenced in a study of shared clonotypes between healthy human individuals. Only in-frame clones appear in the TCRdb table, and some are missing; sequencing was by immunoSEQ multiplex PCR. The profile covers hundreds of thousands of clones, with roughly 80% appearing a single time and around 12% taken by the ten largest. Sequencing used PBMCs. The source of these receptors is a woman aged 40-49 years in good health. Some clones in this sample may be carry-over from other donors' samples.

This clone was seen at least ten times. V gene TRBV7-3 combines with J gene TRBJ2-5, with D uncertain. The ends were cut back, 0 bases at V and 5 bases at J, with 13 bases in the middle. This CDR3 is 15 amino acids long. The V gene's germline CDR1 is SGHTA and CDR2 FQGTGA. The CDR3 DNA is TGTGCCAGCAGCTTAACAGGTGCCCCGACGGAGACCCAGTACTTC. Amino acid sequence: CASSLTGAPTETQYF.

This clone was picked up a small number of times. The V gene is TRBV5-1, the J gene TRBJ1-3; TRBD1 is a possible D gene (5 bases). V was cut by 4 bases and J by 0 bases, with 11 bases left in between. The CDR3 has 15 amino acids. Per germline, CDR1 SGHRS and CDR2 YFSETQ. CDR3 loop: CASSRDGSSGNTIYF. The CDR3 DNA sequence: TGCGCCAGCAGCCGGGACGGGAGCTCTGGAAACACCATATATTTT.

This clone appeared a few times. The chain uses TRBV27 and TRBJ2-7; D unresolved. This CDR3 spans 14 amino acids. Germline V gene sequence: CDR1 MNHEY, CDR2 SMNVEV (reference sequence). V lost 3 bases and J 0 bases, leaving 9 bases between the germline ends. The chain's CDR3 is CASSFNMNSYEQYF. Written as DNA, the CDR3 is TGTGCCAGCAGTTTTAACATGAACTCCTACGAGCAGTACTTC.

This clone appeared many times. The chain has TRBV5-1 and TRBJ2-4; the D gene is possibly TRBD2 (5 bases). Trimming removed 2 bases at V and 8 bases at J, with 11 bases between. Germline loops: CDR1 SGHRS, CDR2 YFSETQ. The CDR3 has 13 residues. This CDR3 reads CASSLTGMDIQYF. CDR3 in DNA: TGCGCCAGCAGCTTAACGGGAATGGACATTCAGTACTTC.

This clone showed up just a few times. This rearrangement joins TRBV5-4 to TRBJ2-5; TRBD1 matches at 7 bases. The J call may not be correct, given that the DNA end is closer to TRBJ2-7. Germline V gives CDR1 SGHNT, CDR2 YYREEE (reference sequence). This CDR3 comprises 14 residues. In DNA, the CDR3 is TGTGCCAGCAGCCCGGACCAGGGGGCCTACGAGCAGTACTTC. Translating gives CASSPDQGAYEQYF.

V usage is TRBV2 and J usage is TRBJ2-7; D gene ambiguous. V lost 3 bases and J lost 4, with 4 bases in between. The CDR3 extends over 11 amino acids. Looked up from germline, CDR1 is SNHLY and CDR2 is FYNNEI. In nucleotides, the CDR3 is TGTGCCAGCAGTGAGCGGTACGAGCAGTACTTC. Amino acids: CASSERYEQYF.

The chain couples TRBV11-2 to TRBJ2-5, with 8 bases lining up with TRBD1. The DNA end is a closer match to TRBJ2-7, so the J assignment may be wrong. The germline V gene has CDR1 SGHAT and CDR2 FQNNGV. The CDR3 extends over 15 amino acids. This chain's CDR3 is CASSLRTGNTYEQYF. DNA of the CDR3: TGTGCCAGCAGCCTACGGACAGGGAACACCTACGAGCAGTACTTC.

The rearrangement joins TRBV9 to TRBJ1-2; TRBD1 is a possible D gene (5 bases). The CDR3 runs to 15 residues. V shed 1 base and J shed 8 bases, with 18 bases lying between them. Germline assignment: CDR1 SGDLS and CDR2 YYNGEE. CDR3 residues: CASSVSQSGAKGYTF. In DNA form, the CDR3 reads TGTGCCAGCAGCGTATCCCAAAGCGGGGCAAAGGGCTACACCTTC.

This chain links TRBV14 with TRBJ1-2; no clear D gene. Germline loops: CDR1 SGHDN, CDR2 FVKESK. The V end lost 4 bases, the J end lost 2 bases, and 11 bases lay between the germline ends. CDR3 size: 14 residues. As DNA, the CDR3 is TGTGCCAGCAGCCCCAGCGGCAGAAACTATGGCTACACCTTC. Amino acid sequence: CASSPSGRNYGYTF.

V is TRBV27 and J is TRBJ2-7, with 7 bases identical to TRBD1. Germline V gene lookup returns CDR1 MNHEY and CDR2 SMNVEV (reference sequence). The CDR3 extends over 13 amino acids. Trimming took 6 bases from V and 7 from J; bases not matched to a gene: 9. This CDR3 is CASSGRGKWEQYF. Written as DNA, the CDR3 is TGTGCCAGCAGCGGCAGGGGGAAGTGGGAGCAGTACTTC.

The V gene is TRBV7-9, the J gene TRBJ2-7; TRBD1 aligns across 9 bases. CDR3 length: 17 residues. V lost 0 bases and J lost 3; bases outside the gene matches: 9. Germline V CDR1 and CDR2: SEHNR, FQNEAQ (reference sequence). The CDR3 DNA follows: TGTGCCAGCAGCTTAGCAACCGGACAGGGGCCCTTCTACGAGCAGTACTTC. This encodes CASSLATGQGPFYEQYF.

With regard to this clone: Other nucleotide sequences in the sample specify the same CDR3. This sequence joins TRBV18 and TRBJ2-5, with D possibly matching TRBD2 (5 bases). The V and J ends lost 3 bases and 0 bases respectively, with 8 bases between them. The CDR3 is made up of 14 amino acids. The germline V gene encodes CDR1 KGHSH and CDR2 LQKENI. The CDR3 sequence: CASSPRRNQETQYF. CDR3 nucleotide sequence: TGTGCCAGCTCACCTCGGAGGAACCAAGAGACCCAGTACTTC.

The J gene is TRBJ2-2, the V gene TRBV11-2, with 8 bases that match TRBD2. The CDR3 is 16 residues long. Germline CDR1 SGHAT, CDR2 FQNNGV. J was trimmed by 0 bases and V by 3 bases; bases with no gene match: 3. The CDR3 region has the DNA TGTGCCAGCAGCTTGCGGGGGGCGACGAACACCGGGGAGCTGTTTTTT. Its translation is CASSLRGATNTGELFF.

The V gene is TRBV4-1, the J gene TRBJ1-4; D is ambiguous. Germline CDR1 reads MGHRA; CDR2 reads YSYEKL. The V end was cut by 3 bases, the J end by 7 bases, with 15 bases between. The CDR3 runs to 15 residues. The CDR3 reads CASSQHQLGLEKLFF. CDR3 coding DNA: TGCGCCAGCAGCCAGCACCAGCTTGGGCTTGAAAAACTGTTTTTT.

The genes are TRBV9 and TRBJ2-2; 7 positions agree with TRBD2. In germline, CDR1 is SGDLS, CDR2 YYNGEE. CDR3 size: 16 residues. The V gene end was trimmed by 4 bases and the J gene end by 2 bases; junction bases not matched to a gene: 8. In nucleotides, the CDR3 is TGTGCCAGCAGCCTACTCCTAGCGGATAACACCGGGGAGCTGTTTTTT. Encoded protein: CASSLLLADNTGELFF.

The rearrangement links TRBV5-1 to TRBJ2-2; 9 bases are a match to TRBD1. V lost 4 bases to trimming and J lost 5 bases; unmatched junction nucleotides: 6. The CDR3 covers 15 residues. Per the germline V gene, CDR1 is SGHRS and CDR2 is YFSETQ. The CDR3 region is CASSAGQGSTGELFF. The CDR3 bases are TGCGCCAGCAGCGCGGGACAGGGCTCGACCGGGGAGCTGTTTTTT.

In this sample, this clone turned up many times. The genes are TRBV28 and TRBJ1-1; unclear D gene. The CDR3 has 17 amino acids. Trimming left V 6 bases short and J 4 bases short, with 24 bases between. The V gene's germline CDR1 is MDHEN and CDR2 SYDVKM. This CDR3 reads CASRPIYTNPPTTEAFF. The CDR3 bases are TGTGCCAGCAGGCCAATTTATACTAATCCCCCTACCACTGAAGCTTTCTTT.

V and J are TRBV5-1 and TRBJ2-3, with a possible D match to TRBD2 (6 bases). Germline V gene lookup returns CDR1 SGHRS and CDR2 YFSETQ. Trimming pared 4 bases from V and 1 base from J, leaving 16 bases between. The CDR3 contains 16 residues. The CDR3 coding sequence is TGCGCCAGCAGCCCCGAGCCGGGGGACGGCACAGATACGCAGTATTTT. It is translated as CASSPEPGDGTDTQYF.

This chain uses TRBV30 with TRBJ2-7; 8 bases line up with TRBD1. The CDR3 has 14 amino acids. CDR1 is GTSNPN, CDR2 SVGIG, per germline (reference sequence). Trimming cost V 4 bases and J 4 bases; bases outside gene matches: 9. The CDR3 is CAWTPEDRVYEQYF. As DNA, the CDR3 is TGTGCCTGGACGCCTGAGGACAGGGTTTACGAGCAGTACTTC.

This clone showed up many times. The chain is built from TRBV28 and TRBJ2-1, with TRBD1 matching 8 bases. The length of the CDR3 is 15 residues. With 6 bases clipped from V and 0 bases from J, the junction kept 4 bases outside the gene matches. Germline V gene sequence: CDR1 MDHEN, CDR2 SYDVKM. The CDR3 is CASRGGQDSYNEQFF. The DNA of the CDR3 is TGTGCCAGCAGGGGGGGACAGGACTCCTACAATGAGCAGTTCTTC.

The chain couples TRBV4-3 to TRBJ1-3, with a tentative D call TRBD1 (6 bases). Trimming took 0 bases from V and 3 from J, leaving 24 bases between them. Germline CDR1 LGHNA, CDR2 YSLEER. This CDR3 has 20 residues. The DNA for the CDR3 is TGCGCCAGCAGCCAAGATCTGAAAGGGCTTGCAGGGGCTGGTGGAAACACCATATATTTT. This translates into CASSQDLKGLAGAGGNTIYF.

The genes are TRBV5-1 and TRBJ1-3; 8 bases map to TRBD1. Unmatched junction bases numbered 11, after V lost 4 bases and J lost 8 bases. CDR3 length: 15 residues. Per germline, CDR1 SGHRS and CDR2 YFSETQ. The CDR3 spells CASSRTTGDVDTIYF. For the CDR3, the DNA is TGCGCCAGCAGCCGTACGACAGGGGACGTAGACACCATATATTTT.

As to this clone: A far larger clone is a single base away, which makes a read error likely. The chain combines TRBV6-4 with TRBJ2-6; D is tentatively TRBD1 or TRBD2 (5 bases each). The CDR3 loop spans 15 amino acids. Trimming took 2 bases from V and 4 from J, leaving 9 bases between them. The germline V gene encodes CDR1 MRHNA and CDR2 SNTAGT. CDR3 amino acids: CASSDEGSGANVLTF. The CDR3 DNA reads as TGTGCCAGCAGTGACGAGGGGTCCGGGGCCAACGTCCTGACTTTC.

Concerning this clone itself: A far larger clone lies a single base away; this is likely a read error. The CDR3 spells CASSLEVGRYTDTQYF. CDR3 sequence (DNA): TGTGCCAGCAGCCTGGAGGTAGGCAGATACACAGATACGCAGTATTTT. V is TRBV7-6 and J is TRBJ2-3; tentative D call: TRBD2 (5 bases). V gave up 5 bases and J gave up 2 bases, with 17 bases separating them. Germline loops: CDR1 SGHVS, CDR2 FNYEAQ. The CDR3 runs 16 residues. The whole variable domain, filled in from reference TRBV7-6 and TRBJ2-3, reads GAGVSQSPRYKVTKRGQDVALRCDPISGHVSLYWYRQALGQGPEFLTYFNYEAQQDKSGLPNDRFSAERPEGSISTLTIQRTEQRDSAMYRCASSLEVGRYTDTQYFGPGTRLTVL.

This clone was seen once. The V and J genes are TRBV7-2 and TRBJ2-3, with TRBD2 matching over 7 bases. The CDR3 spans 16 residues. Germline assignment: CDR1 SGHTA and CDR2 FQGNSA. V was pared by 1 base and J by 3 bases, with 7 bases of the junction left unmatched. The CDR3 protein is CASSLVGRQSTDTQYF. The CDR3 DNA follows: TGTGCCAGCAGCTTAGTCGGGAGGCAATCGACAGATACGCAGTATTTT.

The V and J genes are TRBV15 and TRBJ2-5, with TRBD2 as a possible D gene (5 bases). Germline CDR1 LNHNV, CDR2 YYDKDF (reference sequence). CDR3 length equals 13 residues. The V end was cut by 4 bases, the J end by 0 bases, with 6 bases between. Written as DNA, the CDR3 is TGTGCCACCAGCAACGGGAACCAAGAGACCCAGTACTTC. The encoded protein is CATSNGNQETQYF.

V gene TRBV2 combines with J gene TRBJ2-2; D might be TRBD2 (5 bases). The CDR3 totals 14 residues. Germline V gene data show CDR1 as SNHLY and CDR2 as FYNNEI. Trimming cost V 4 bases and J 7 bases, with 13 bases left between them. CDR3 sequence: CASSVLGSGGELFF. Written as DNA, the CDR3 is TGTGCCAGCAGTGTACTAGGTTCAGGCGGGGAGCTGTTTTTT.

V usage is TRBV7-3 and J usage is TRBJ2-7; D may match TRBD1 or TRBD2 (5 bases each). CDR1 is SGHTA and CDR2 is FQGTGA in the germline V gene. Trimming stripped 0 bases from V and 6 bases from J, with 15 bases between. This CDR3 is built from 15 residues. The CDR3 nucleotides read TGTGCCAGCAGCTTAACATACGGGGCTGGGATCGAGCAGTACTTC. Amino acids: CASSLTYGAGIEQYF.

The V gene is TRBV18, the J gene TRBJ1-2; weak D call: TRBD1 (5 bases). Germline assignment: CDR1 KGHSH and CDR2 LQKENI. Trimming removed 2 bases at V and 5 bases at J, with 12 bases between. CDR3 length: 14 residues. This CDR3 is CASSPDSPWYGYTF. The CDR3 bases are TGTGCCAGCTCACCAGACAGTCCGTGGTATGGCTACACCTTC.

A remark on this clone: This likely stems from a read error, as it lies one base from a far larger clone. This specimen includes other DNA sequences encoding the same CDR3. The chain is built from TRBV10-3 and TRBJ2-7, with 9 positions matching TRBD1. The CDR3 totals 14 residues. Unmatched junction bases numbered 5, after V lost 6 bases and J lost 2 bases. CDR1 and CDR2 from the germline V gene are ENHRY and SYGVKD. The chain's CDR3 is CAISRDREAYEQYF. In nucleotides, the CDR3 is TGTGCCATCAGCCGGGACAGGGAAGCCTACGAGCAGTACTTC.

The CDR3 spells CATSRGGDGFGEKLFF. The CDR3 nucleotides are TGTGCCACCAGCAGAGGGGGGGATGGGTTCGGTGAGAAACTGTTTTTT. The chain has TRBV15 and TRBJ1-4; the D gene is possibly TRBD1 (5 bases). Trimming shortened V by 1 base and J by 11 bases, and 20 bases separated the two germline ends. Germline V gene lookup returns CDR1 LNHNV and CDR2 YYDKDF (reference sequence). This CDR3 is 16 amino acids long. The whole variable domain, filled in from reference TRBV15 and TRBJ1-4, reads DAMVIQNPRYQVTQFGKPVTLSCSQTLNHNVMYWYQQKSSQAPKLLFHYYDKDFNNEADTPDNFQSRRPNTSFCFLDIRSPGLGDTAMYLCATSRGGDGFGEKLFFGSGTQLSVL.

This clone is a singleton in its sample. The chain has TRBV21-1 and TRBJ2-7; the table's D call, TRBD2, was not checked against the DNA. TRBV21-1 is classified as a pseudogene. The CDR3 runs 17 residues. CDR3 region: CASSKGGVEGHAYEQYF. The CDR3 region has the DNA TGTGCCAGCAGCAAAGGTGGTGTGGAGGGGCACGCCTACGAGCAGTACTTC.